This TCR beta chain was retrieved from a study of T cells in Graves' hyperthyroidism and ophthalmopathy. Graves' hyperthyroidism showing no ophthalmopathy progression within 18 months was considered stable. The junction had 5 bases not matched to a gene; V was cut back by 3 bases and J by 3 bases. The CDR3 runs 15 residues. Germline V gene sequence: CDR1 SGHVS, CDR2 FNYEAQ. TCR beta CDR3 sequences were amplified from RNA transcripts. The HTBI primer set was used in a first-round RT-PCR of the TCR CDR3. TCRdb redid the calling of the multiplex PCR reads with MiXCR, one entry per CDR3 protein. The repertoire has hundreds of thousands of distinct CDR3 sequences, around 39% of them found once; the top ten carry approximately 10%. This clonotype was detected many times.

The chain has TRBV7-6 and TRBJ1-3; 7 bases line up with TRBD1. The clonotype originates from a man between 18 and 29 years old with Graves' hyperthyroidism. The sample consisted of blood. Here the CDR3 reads CASSFGGQLGNTIYF. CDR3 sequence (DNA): TGTGCCAGCAGCTTCGGGGGACAGCTTGGAAACACCATATATTTT.